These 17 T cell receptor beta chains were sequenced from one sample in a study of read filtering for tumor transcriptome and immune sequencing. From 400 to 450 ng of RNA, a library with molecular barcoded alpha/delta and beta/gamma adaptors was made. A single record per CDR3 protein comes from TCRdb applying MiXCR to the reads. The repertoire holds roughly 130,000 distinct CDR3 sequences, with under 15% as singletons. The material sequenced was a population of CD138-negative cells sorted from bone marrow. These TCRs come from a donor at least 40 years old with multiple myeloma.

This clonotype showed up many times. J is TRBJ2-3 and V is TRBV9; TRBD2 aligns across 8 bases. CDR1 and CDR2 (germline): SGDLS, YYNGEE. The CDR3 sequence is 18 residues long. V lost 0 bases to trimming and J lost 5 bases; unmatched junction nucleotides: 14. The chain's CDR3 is CASSVAGRGGLAGDTQYF. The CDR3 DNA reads TGTGCCAGCAGCGTAGCTGGAAGGGGAGGGCTAGCGGGAGATACGCAGTATTTT. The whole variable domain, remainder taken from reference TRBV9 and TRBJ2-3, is DSGVTQTPKHLITATGQRVTLRCSPRSGDLSVYWYQQSLDQGLQFLIQYYNGEERAKGNILERFSAQQFPDLHSELNLSSLELGDSALYFCASSVAGRGGLAGDTQYFGPGTRLTVL.

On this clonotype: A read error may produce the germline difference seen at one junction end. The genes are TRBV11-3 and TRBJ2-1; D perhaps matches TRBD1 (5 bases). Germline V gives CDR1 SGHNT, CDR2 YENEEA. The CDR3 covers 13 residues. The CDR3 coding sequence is TGTGCCAGCAGCTCGCAGGGTAGGGATGAGCAGCTCTTC. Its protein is CASSSQGRDEQLF.

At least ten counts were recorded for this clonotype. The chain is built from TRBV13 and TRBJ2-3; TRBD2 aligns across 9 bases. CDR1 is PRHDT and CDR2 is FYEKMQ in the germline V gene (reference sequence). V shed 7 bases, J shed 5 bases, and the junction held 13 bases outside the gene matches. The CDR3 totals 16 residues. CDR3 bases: TGTGCCAGCACCCGATTAGAAGCGGGAGGCAGAGATACGCAGTATTTT. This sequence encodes CASTRLEAGGRDTQYF.

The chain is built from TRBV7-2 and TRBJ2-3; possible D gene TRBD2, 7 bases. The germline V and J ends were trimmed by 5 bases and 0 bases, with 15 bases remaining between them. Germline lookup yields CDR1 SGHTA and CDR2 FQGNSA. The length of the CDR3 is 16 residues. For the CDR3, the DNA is TGTGCCAGCAGCCGAGCGGGGACATCTAGCACAGATACGCAGTATTTT. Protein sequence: CASSRAGTSSTDTQYF.

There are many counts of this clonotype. CDR3 protein: CSAWTSGSNEQFF. The CDR3 bases are TGCAGTGCGTGGACTAGCGGGAGCAATGAGCAGTTCTTC. The chain is built from TRBV20-1 and TRBJ2-1, with 13 bases that match TRBD2. The trim removed 6 bases at V and 6 bases at J, leaving 2 bases unmatched. The V gene's germline CDR1 is DFQATT and CDR2 SNEGSKA (reference sequence). The CDR3 totals 13 residues.

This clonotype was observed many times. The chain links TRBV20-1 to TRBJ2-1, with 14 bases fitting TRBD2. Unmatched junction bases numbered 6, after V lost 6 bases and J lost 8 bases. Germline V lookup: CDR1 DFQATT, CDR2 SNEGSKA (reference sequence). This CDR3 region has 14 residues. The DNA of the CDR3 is TGCAGTGCCACCGGGACTAGCGGGAGCGATGAGCAGTTCTTC. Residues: CSATGTSGSDEQFF.

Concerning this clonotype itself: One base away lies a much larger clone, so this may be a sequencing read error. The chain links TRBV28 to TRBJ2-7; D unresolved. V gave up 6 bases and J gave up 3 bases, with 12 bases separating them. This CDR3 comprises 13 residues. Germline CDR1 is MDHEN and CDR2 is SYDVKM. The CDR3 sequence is CASSLTLCYEQYF. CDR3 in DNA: TGTGCCAGCAGCCTCACCCTCTGCTACGAGCAGTACTTC.

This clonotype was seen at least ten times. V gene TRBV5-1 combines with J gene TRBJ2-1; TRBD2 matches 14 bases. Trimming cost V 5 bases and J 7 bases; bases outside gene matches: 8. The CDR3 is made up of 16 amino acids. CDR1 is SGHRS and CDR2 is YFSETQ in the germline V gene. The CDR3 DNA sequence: TGCGCCAGCAGTGGGACTAGCGGGAGTAGGGGTAATGAGCAGTTCTTC. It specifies CASSGTSGSRGNEQFF.

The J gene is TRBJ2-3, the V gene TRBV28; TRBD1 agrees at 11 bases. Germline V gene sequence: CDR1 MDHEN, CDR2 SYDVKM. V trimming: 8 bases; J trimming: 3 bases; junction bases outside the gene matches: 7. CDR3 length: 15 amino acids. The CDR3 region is CASGEGQGATDTQYF. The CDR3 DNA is TGTGCCAGCGGCGAAGGACAGGGGGCAACAGATACGCAGTATTTT.

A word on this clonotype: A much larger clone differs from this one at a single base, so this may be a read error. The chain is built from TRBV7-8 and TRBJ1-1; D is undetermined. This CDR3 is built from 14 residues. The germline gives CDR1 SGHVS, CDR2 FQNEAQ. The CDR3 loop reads CASSPLPVGTEAYF. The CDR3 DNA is TGTGCCAGCAGCCCTTTACCGGTAGGCACTGAAGCTTACTTT.

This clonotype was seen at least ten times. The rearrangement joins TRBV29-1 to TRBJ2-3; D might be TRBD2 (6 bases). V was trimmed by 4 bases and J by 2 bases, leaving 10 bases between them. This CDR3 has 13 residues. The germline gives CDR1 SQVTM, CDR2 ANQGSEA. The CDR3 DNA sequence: TGCAGCGTTGGTAGCGGAAACACAGATACGCAGTATTTT. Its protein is CSVGSGNTDTQYF.

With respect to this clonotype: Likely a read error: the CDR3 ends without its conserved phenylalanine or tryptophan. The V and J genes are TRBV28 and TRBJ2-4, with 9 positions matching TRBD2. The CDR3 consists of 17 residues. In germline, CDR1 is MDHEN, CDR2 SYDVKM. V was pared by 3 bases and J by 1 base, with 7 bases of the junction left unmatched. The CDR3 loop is CASSLGLAGYAKNIQYS. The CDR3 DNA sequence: TGTGCCAGCAGTTTGGGGCTAGCGGGATACGCCAAAAACATTCAGTACTCC.

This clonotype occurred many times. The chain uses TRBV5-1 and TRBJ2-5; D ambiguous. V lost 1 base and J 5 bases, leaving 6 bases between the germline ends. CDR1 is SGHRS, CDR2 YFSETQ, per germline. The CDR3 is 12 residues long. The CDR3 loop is CASSLIRETQYF. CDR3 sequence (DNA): TGCGCCAGCAGCTTGATTAGGGAGACCCAGTACTTC.

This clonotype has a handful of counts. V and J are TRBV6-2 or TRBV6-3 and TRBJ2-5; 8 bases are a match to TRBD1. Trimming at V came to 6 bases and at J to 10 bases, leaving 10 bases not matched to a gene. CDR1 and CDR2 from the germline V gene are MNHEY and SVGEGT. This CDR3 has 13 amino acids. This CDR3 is CASRDRDRLVQYF. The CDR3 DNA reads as TGTGCCAGCAGGGACAGGGACCGCTTGGTCCAGTACTTC.

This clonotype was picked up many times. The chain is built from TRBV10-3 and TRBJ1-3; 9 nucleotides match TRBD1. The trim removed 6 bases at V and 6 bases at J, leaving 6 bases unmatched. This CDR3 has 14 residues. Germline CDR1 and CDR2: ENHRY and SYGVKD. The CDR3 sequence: CAIRGRTGENTIYF. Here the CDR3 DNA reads TGTGCCATCAGAGGTCGGACAGGGGAAAACACCATATATTTT.

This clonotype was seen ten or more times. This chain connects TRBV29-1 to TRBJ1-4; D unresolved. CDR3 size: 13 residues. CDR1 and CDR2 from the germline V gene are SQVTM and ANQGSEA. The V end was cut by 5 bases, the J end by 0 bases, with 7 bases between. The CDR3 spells CSVQVATNEKLFF. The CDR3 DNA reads TGCAGCGTTCAGGTTGCAACTAATGAAAAACTGTTTTTT.

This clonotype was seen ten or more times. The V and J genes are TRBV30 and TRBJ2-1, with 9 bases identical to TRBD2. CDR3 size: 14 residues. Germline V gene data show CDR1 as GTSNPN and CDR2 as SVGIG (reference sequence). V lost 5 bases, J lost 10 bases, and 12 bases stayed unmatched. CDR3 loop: CAWGLSGSRDEQFF. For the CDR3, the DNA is TGTGCCTGGGGGCTTAGCGGGAGTCGCGACGAGCAGTTCTTC.